This T cell receptor beta chain comes out of a study of blood T cell repertoires in COVID-19. Across the whole study: The study drew acute and convalescent COVID-19 samples from the United States, Italy and Spain. PBMCs, B-cell-depleted T cells, or T cells provided the cDNA or gDNA that made up the material.

In the authors' workflow: Nucleated cell number was recorded as an estimate derived from reference gene primer amplification. Profiling relied on immunoSEQ multiplex PCR, and the TCRdb table lists in-frame clones only, not all of them. The V and J calls and clone size are taken from that table; D and trimming were inferred from the DNA. The table records 60,000 to 65,000 clones, around 90% of them present only once. This clonotype was obtained from a woman older than 75 with active COVID-19. The sequencing sample was made of peripheral blood.

CDR3 nucleotide sequence: TGTGCCAGCAGTCCGGGACAGGGTTATGGCTACACCTTC. Its protein product is CASSPGQGYGYTF. The V gene is TRBV2, the J gene TRBJ1-2; 9 nucleotides match TRBD1. Germline CDR1 SNHLY, CDR2 FYNNEI. CDR3 length: 13 residues. The V segment lost 5 bases and the J segment 5 bases; nucleotides outside the gene matches: 3.